The TCR beta chain described here comes from a study of blood T cell repertoires in COVID-19. Overall study context: Spain, Italy and the United States supplied samples that represented acute and convalescent COVID-19. The analysed material was cDNA or gDNA that came from T cells, B-cell-depleted T cells, or PBMCs.

This CDR3 comprises 15 residues. The ends were cut back, 4 bases at V and 1 base at J, with 14 bases in the middle. Germline V gene data show CDR1 as SGHNT and CDR2 as YYREEE (reference sequence). Original processing methods: Estimated nucleated cell counts came from reference gene primer amplification. Measured with immunoSEQ multiplex PCR; TCRdb has only the in-frame clones, and not every one. D and trimming were read from the DNA, whereas the V and J calls and clone size are those reported in that table. The table has 100,000 to 150,000 clones, about 82% seen once. The sequence was obtained from a human donor in a cohort sampled during active COVID-19. V is TRBV5-4 and J is TRBJ1-1; TRBD1 might be the D (5 bases). The sequencing input was peripheral blood. CDR3 DNA: TGTGCCAGCAGCCTACTCAGGGCTAAGAACACTGAAGCTTTCTTT. Translating gives CASSLLRAKNTEAFF.